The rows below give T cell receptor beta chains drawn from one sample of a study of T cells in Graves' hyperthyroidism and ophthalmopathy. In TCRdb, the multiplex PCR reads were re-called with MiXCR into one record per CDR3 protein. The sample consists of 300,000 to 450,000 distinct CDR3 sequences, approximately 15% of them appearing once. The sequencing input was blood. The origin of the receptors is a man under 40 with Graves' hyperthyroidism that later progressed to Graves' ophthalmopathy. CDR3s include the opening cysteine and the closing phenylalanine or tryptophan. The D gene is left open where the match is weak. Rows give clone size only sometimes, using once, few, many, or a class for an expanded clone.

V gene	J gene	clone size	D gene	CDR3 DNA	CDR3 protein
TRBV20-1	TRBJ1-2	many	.	TGCAGTGCTAGTCCCGGACGGGTCCTTGATGGCTACACCTTC	CSASPGRVLDGYTF
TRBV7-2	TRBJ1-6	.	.	TGTGCCAGCAGCTTAAACAGGGTTTTTAATTCACCCCTCCACTTT	CASSLNRVFNSPLHF
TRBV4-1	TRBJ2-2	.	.	.	CASSPLAGGTPGSCFF
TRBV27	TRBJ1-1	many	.	TGTGCCAGCAGTTTAGGAACCCTCGGGACTGAAGCTTTCTTT	CASSLGTLGTEAFF
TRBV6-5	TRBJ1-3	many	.	TGTGCCAGCAGTTACTCGGCAGGAAACACCATATATTTT	CASSYSAGNTIYF
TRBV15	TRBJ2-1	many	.	TGTGCCACCAGTGCGCGTAATGGATACAATGAGCAGTTCTTC	CATSARNGYNEQFF
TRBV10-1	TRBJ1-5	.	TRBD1	TGCGCCAGCAGTGAGTCCCCCGGACAGGACTACACCTTTAGCAATCAGCCCCAGCATTTT	CASSESPGQDYTFSNQPQHF
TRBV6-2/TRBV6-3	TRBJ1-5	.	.	TGTGCCAGCAGTTATCGGAGCAATCAGCCCCAGCATTTT	CASSYRSNQPQHF
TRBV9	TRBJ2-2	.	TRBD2	TGTGCCAGCAGCGTAGCGGGAGCGGGGGGGCGTTACGGCGGGGAGCTGTTTTTT	CASSVAGAGGRYGGELFF
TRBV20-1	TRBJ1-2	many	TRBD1	TGCAGTGCTAGGGGGACAGAATCCTATGGCTACACCTTC	CSARGTESYGYTF
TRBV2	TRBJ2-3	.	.	TGTGCCAGCAGTAAGAGGGCTAGACAGCGGACAGATACGCAGTATTTT	CASSKRARQRTDTQYF
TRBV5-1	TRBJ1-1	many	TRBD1	TGCGCCAGCAGCCCCCGGGACAGCCTGAACACTGAAGCTTTCTTT	CASSPRDSLNTEAFF
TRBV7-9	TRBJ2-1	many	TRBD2	TGTGCCAGCAGCTTAGGGGGCGGGGGCTACAATGAGCAGTTCTTC	CASSLGGGGYNEQFF
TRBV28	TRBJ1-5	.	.	TGTGCCAGCAGTTTACCCTTCAGCAATCAGCCCCAGCATTTT	CASSLPFSNQPQHF
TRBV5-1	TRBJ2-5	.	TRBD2	TGCGCCAGCAGCTTGGTAAGGGGCGGGAGGCAACAAGAGACCCAGTACTTC	CASSLVRGGRQQETQYF
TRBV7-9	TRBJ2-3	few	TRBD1	TGTGCCAGCAGCTTAGTAAGGGGACAGGGTATGGATACGCAGTATTTT	CASSLVRGQGMDTQYF